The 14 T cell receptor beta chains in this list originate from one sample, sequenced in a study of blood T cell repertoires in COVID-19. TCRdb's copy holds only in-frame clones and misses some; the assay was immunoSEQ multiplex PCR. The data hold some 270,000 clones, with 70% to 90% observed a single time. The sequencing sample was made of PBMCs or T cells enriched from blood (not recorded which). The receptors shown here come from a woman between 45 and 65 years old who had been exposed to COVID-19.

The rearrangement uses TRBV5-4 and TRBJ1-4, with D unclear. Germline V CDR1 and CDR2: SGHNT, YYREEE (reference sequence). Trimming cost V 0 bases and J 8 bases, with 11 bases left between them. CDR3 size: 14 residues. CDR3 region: CASSLAETNEKLFF. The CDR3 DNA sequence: TGTGCCAGCAGCTTGGCAGAGACAAACGAAAAACTGTTTTTT. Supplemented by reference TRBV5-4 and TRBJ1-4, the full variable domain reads ETGVTQSPTHLIKTRGQQVTLRCSSQSGHNTVSWYQQALGQGPQFIFQYYREEENGRGNFPPRFSGLQFPNYSSELNVNALELDDSALYLCASSLAETNEKLFFGSGTQLSVL.

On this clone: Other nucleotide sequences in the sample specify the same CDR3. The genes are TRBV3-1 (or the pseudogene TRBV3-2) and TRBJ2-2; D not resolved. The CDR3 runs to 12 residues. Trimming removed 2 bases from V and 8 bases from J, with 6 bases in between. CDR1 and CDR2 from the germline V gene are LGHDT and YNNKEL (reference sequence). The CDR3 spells CASSQLTGELFF. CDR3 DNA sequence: TGTGCCAGCAGCCAACTGACAGGGGAGCTGTTTTTT.

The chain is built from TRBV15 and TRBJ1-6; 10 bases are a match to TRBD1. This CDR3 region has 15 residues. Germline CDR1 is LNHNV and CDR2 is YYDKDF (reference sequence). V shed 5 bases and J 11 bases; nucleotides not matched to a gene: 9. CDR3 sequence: CATSLRDRGDTPLHF. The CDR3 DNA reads TGTGCCACCAGCTTAAGGGACAGGGGAGATACACCCCTCCACTTT.

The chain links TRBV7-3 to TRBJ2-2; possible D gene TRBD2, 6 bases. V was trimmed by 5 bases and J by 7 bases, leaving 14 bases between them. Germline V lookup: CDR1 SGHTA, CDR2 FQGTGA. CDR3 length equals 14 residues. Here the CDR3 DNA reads TGTGCCAGCAGCCCGGTCGGGGGAGGCGGGGAGCTGTTTTTT. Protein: CASSPVGGGGELFF.

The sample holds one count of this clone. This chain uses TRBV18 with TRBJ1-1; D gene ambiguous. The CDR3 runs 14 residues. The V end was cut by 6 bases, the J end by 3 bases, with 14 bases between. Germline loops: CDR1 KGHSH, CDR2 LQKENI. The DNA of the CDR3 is TGTGCCAGCTCCGAACTCAAGTCGGACACTGAAGCTTTCTTT. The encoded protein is CASSELKSDTEAFF.

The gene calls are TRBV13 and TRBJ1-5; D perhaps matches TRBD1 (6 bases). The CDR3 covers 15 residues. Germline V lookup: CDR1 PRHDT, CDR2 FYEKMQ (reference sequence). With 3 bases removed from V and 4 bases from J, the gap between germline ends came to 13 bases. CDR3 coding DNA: TGTGCCAGCAGCTTCGGGGGGCGCACAAATCAGCCCCAGCATTTT. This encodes CASSFGGRTNQPQHF.

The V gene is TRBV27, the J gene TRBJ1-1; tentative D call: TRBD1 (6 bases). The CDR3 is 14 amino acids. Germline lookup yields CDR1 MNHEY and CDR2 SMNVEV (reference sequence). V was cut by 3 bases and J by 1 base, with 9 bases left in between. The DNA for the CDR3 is TGTGCCAGCAGTTTTCAGGGGTGGAACACTGAAGCTTTCTTT. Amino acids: CASSFQGWNTEAFF.

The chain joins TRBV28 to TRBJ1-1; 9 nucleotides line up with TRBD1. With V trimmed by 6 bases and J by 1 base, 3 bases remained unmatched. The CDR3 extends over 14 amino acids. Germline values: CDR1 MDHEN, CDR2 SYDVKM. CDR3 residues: CASRLGQGNTEAFF. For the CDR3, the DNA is TGTGCCAGCAGACTGGGACAGGGGAACACTGAAGCTTTCTTT.

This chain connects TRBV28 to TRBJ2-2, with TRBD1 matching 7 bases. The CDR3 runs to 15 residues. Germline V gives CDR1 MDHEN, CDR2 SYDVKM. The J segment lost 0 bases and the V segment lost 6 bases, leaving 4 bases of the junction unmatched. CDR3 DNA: TGTGCCAGCAGAGCCGACAGGGCGAACACCGGGGAGCTGTTTTTT. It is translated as CASRADRANTGELFF.

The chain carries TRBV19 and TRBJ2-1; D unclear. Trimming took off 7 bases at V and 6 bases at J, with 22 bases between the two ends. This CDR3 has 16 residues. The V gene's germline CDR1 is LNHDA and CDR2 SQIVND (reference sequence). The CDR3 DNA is TGTGCCAGTACCCCTATCTACAGCCTGGCAGGCAATGAGCAGTTCTTC. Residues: CASTPIYSLAGNEQFF.

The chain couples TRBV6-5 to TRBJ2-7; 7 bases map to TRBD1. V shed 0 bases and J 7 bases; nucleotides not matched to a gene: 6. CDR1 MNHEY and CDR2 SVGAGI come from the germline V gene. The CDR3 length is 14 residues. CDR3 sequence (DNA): TGTGCCAGCAGTTACTCGAGGGGGCAAGGAGAGCAGTACTTC. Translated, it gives CASSYSRGQGEQYF.

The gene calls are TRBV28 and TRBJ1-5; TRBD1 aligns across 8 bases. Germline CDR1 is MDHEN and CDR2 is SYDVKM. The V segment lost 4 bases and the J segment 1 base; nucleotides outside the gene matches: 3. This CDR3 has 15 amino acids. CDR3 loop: CASSSTGGSNQPQHF. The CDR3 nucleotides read TGTGCCAGCAGTTCAACAGGGGGAAGCAATCAGCCCCAGCATTTT.

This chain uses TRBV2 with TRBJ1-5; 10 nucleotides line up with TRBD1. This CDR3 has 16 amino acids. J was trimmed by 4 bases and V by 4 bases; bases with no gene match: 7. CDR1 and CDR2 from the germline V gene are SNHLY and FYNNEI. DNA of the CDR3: TGTGCCAGCAGTGCCCGGACAGGGGGGGATAATCAGCCCCAGCATTTT. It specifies CASSARTGGDNQPQHF.

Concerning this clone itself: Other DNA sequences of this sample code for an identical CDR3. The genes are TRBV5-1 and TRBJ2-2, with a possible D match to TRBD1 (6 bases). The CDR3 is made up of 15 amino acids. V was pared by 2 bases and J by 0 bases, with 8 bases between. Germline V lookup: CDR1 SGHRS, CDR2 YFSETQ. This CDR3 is CASSLGQTNTGELFF. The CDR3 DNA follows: TGCGCCAGCAGCTTAGGACAGACGAACACCGGGGAGCTGTTTTTT. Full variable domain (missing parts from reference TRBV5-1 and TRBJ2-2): KAGVTQTPRYLIKTRGQQVTLSCSPISGHRSVSWYQQTPGQGLQFLFEYFSETQRNKGNFPGRFSGRQFSNSRSEMNVSTLELGDSALYLCASSLGQTNTGELFFGEGSRLTVL.